These 23 T cell receptor beta chains were all obtained from the same sample, sequenced in a study of shared clonotypes between healthy human individuals. The protocol was immunoSEQ multiplex PCR, while the TCRdb copy is restricted to in-frame clones and leaves out a portion. There are about 2 million clones in the sample; 95% occur only once, and 0.1% to 0.15% lies in the top ten. Sequenced sample: naive CD4+ T cells sorted from blood. Subset given: CD45RA+ positively selected. The receptor set was obtained from a man in his late teens or twenties in good health.

The chain joins TRBV11-2 to TRBJ2-7; 7 nucleotides line up with TRBD1. This CDR3 is 15 amino acids long. Looked up from germline, CDR1 is SGHAT and CDR2 is FQNNGV. J gave up 2 bases and V 4 bases, and 8 bases lay outside the gene matches. CDR3 DNA sequence: TGTGCCAGCAGCTCCCGGGACAGCTTTCCCTACGAGCAGTACTTC. This encodes CASSSRDSFPYEQYF. Based on the CDR3 plus reference TRBV11-2 and TRBJ2-7, the full variable domain is EAGVAQSPRYKIIEKRQSVAFWCNPISGHATLYWYQQILGQGPKLLIQFQNNGVVDDSQLPKDRFSAERLKGVDSTLKIQPAKLEDSAVYLCASSSRDSFPYEQYFGPGTRLTVT.

V gene TRBV7-8 combines with J gene TRBJ1-5; D not resolved. Germline V gene lookup returns CDR1 SGHVS and CDR2 FQNEAQ. The germline V and J ends were trimmed by 0 bases and 0 bases, with 12 bases remaining between them. CDR3 length: 17 residues. CDR3 coding DNA: TGTGCCAGCAGCTTAGCGCAGGCATACTTTAGCAATCAGCCCCAGCATTTT. This gives the protein CASSLAQAYFSNQPQHF.

The V call is TRBV5-4, the J call TRBJ1-1; 9 bases are a match to TRBD1. Losses at the gene ends were 3 bases for V and 7 bases for J; bases not matched to a gene: 4. Germline CDR1 is SGHNT and CDR2 is YYREEE (reference sequence). The CDR3 is made up of 13 amino acids. CDR3 region: CASSSTGGGEAFF. The DNA of the CDR3 is TGTGCCAGCAGCTCCACAGGGGGCGGTGAAGCTTTCTTT.

This clone was detected a few times. Other DNA sequences within the sample encode an identical CDR3. CDR3 in DNA: TGTGCCAGCAGCGCCGGGACAGGGAGCTCCTACGAGCAGTACTTC. Protein product: CASSAGTGSSYEQYF. This chain connects TRBV9 to TRBJ2-7, with 9 nucleotides matching TRBD1. The CDR3 has 15 amino acids. V trimming: 3 bases; J trimming: 0 bases; junction bases outside the gene matches: 4. The germline V gene has CDR1 SGDLS and CDR2 YYNGEE.

The chain is built from TRBV7-2 and TRBJ2-7, with D possibly being TRBD2 (5 bases). The CDR3 runs to 13 residues. Trimming took 2 bases from V and 6 from J, leaving 11 bases between them. CDR1 SGHTA and CDR2 FQGNSA come from the germline V gene. The DNA for the CDR3 is TGTGCCAGCAGCTTAATCCTAGCTGGCGAGCAGTACTTC. Translation gives CASSLILAGEQYF.

The chain employs TRBV5-1 and TRBJ2-7, with 7 bases lining up with TRBD1. CDR1 is SGHRS, CDR2 YFSETQ, per germline. J was trimmed by 6 bases and V by 2 bases; bases with no gene match: 8. This CDR3 is 14 amino acids long. The CDR3 sequence: CASSLPGQLLEQYF. The CDR3 coding sequence is TGCGCCAGCAGCTTACCGGGACAGTTGCTCGAGCAGTACTTC.

The genes are TRBV19 and TRBJ2-1; D might be TRBD2 (6 bases). This CDR3 has 15 residues. Germline V gene data show CDR1 as LNHDA and CDR2 as SQIVND (reference sequence). The V end lost 9 bases, the J end lost 0 bases, and 15 bases lay between the germline ends. CDR3 sequence: CASKASVDSYNEQFF. The CDR3 nucleotides read TGTGCCAGCAAGGCTAGCGTTGACTCCTACAATGAGCAGTTCTTC.

The J gene is TRBJ2-1, the V gene TRBV2, with 9 bases fitting TRBD1. Trimming took 5 bases from V and 7 from J; bases not matched to a gene: 12. This CDR3 spans 16 amino acids. CDR1 SNHLY and CDR2 FYNNEI come from the germline V gene. This CDR3 is CASSTLGGQGSNEQFF. The CDR3 region has the DNA TGTGCCAGCAGTACATTGGGCGGACAGGGGAGTAATGAGCAGTTCTTC.

This chain links TRBV5-1 with TRBJ2-7; D possibly uses TRBD1 or TRBD2 (5 bases each). There are 15 residues in the CDR3. V lost 1 base to trimming and J lost 0 bases, with 11 bases between them. CDR1 is SGHRS and CDR2 is YFSETQ in the germline V gene. The CDR3 nucleotides read TGCGCCAGCAGCTTGTGGGGGACCTACTCCTACGAGCAGTACTTC. Amino acids: CASSLWGTYSYEQYF.

V and J are TRBV5-1 and TRBJ1-6; the match to TRBD1 covers 7 bases. CDR3 length equals 17 residues. Germline trimming cut 5 bases from V and 0 bases from J; bases unmatched to any gene: 8. CDR1 is SGHRS, CDR2 YFSETQ, per germline. The CDR3 loop is CASSTDRVSSYNSPLHF. Here the CDR3 DNA reads TGCGCCAGCAGTACAGACAGGGTGTCCTCCTATAATTCACCCCTCCACTTT.

V gene TRBV10-1 combines with J gene TRBJ1-2; D call uncertain. V lost 3 bases, J lost 5 bases, and 16 bases lay in between. Germline V lookup: CDR1 WNHNN, CDR2 SYGVQD (reference sequence). The CDR3 is 15 residues long. The CDR3 region has the DNA TGCGCCAGCAGTGACCCAAGCCGGGGTAGTTATGGCTACACCTTC. The encoded protein is CASSDPSRGSYGYTF.

The rearrangement uses TRBV6-6 and TRBJ2-7; 8 bases align to TRBD1. V lost 10 bases, J lost 0 bases, and 8 bases stayed unmatched. Looked up from germline, CDR1 is MNHNY and CDR2 is SVGAGI (reference sequence). This CDR3 is 14 amino acids long. The CDR3 here is CATKQGGSSYEQYF. DNA for the CDR3: TGTGCCACCAAACAGGGGGGAAGCTCCTACGAGCAGTACTTC.

The gene calls are TRBV2 and TRBJ1-4; possibly TRBD1 for D (5 bases). Per the germline V gene, CDR1 is SNHLY and CDR2 is FYNNEI. The CDR3 sequence is 13 residues long. Trimming cost V 7 bases and J 5 bases, with 11 bases left between them. Written as DNA, the CDR3 is TGTGCCAGCATGGGGGGGACGAATGAAAAACTGTTTTTT. This gives the protein CASMGGTNEKLFF.

The chain recombines TRBV5-6 with TRBJ2-3, with D possibly being TRBD2 (5 bases). V was shortened by 0 bases and J by 0 bases, with 11 bases between the two germline ends. Germline CDR1 is SGHDT and CDR2 is YYEEEE. The CDR3 runs to 16 residues. The CDR3 sequence: CASSLEAARSTDTQYF. The DNA for the CDR3 is TGTGCCAGCAGCTTGGAAGCGGCCCGCAGCACAGATACGCAGTATTTT.

The gene calls are TRBV14 and TRBJ2-2; a possible D gene is TRBD2 (6 bases). The germline V gene encodes CDR1 SGHDN and CDR2 FVKESK. With 1 base removed from V and 4 bases from J, the gap between germline ends came to 10 bases. This CDR3 is 15 amino acids long. The DNA for the CDR3 is TGTGCCAGCAGCCAAGCGGGGAGGCTCACCGGGGAGCTGTTTTTT. It codes for CASSQAGRLTGELFF.

The rearrangement uses TRBV5-8 and TRBJ1-2; 9 nucleotides align to TRBD1. The germline V gene has CDR1 SGHTS and CDR2 YDEGEE. The CDR3 sequence is 17 residues long. V was clipped by 4 bases and J by 2 bases; unmatched bases: 12. The CDR3 loop reads CASSTTGQGRGNYGYTF. For the CDR3, the DNA is TGTGCCAGCAGCACAACGGGACAGGGCAGAGGCAACTATGGCTACACCTTC.

This clone has a single count. The chain carries TRBV14 and TRBJ2-7; 9 bases map to TRBD1. CDR3 length: 15 residues. V gave up 4 bases and J gave up 1 base; unmatched junction bases: 5. Germline V gene data show CDR1 as SGHDN and CDR2 as FVKESK. Written as DNA, the CDR3 is TGTGCCAGCAGCCCTACCGGGACAGGGTCCTACGAGCAGTACTTC. As protein: CASSPTGTGSYEQYF.

This chain links TRBV18 with TRBJ2-1, with 7 nucleotides matching TRBD2. The germline V gene has CDR1 KGHSH and CDR2 LQKENI. The CDR3 totals 16 residues. V trimming: 0 bases; J trimming: 9 bases; junction bases outside the gene matches: 11. CDR3 bases: TGTGCCAGCTCACCACCTGTTCGCGGGAGTAGCGGTGAGCAGTTCTTC. Translation gives CASSPPVRGSSGEQFF.

The chain couples TRBV19 to TRBJ2-1, with 8 bases identical to TRBD1. Germline lookup yields CDR1 LNHDA and CDR2 SQIVND (reference sequence). The J segment lost 6 bases and the V segment lost 5 bases, leaving 15 bases of the junction unmatched. The CDR3 covers 17 residues. CDR3 in DNA: TGTGCCAGTAGTTTCCGACAGGGGAGCTCGGGGTCCAATGAGCAGTTCTTC. The encoded protein is CASSFRQGSSGSNEQFF.

The chain uses TRBV11-2 and TRBJ1-1, with D perhaps TRBD1 (5 bases). Germline CDR1 reads SGHAT; CDR2 reads FQNNGV. This CDR3 spans 17 amino acids. The V end lost 4 bases, the J end lost 1 base, and 19 bases lay between the germline ends. This CDR3 reads CASSSELGRRGNTEAFF. CDR3 nucleotide sequence: TGTGCCAGCAGCTCAGAATTAGGGCGAAGGGGGAACACTGAAGCTTTCTTT.

The chain joins TRBV4-1 to TRBJ2-2; 7 positions agree with TRBD1. This CDR3 spans 14 amino acids. The V gene end was trimmed by 6 bases and the J gene end by 3 bases; junction bases not matched to a gene: 4. The germline V gene encodes CDR1 MGHRA and CDR2 YSYEKL. For the CDR3, the DNA is TGCGCCAGCAGGCCAGGGGGACACACCGGGGAGCTGTTTTTT. Translated, it gives CASRPGGHTGELFF.

The rearrangement uses TRBV6-4 and TRBJ1-5; D unclear. The CDR3 runs to 14 residues. Per the germline V gene, CDR1 is MRHNA and CDR2 is SNTAGT. V lost 4 bases to trimming and J lost 0 bases, with 7 bases between them. Here the CDR3 reads CASSVTYSNQPQHF. Written as DNA, the CDR3 is TGTGCCAGCAGTGTCACTTATAGCAATCAGCCCCAGCATTTT.

The chain combines TRBV7-9 with TRBJ2-7, with 8 bases lining up with TRBD2. Germline-derived CDR1 and CDR2 are SEHNR and FQNEAQ (reference sequence). The CDR3 totals 14 residues. V dropped 3 bases and J dropped 6; count of bases not matched to a gene: 7. DNA of the CDR3: TGTGCCAGCAGCTTCCCCCGGGAGGGAATCGAGCAGTACTTC. It is translated as CASSFPREGIEQYF.